One and the same sample provided the 6 T cell receptor beta chains below, sequenced in a study of T cell responses to AZD1222 COVID-19 vaccine. Sequencing used immunoSEQ multiplex PCR; TCRdb keeps in-frame clones, though not all of them. The repertoire holds about 120,000 clones, with 80% to 90% as singletons. The source material was peripheral blood, sampled on day 0 of AZD1222 vaccination. The receptor set was obtained from an adult in good health.

The chain combines TRBV5-1 with TRBJ1-1; D is perhaps TRBD1 (6 bases). The CDR3 consists of 17 residues. Germline V gene sequence: CDR1 SGHRS, CDR2 YFSETQ. Trimming stripped 0 bases from V and 0 bases from J, with 15 bases between. The CDR3 coding sequence is TGCGCCAGCAGCTTGGCTCCCGGGACAAACCTGAACACTGAAGCTTTCTTT. The encoded protein is CASSLAPGTNLNTEAFF.

The J gene is TRBJ1-2, the V gene TRBV6-5; D call uncertain. Between the trimmed V and J ends, which lost 6 bases and 0 bases, there was a span of 5 bases. Germline V lookup: CDR1 MNHEY, CDR2 SVGAGI. CDR3 length: 12 amino acids. Written as DNA, the CDR3 is TGTGCCAGCAGGGGGTCTAACTATGGCTACACCTTC. Translation: CASRGSNYGYTF.

V and J are TRBV18 and TRBJ2-2; 9 bases fit TRBD1. The V segment lost 4 bases and the J segment 4 bases; nucleotides outside the gene matches: 4. From germline, CDR1 is KGHSH and CDR2 LQKENI. The CDR3 runs 15 residues. DNA for the CDR3: TGTGCCAGCTCACACGGGACAGGGAGCACCGGGGAGCTGTTTTTT. The encoded protein is CASSHGTGSTGELFF.

This chain links TRBV9 with TRBJ1-6; D unresolved. Germline assignment: CDR1 SGDLS and CDR2 YYNGEE. The CDR3 loop spans 15 amino acids. The germline V and J ends were trimmed by 3 bases and 5 bases, with 12 bases remaining between them. CDR3 sequence: CASSARESNNSPLHF. Written as DNA, the CDR3 is TGTGCCAGCAGCGCCCGCGAGAGCAATAATTCACCCCTCCACTTT.

J is TRBJ2-5 and V is TRBV5-1; no clear D. V lost 0 bases and J lost 1, with 4 bases in between. Germline CDR1 reads SGHRS; CDR2 reads YFSETQ. The CDR3 covers 13 residues. The CDR3 here is CASSLEGQETQYF. DNA for the CDR3: TGCGCCAGCAGCTTGGAAGGCCAAGAGACCCAGTACTTC. The full variable domain, completed using reference TRBV5-1 and TRBJ2-5, is KAGVTQTPRYLIKTRGQQVTLSCSPISGHRSVSWYQQTPGQGLQFLFEYFSETQRNKGNFPGRFSGRQFSNSRSEMNVSTLELGDSALYLCASSLEGQETQYFGPGTRLLVL.

This clone was counted only a few times. V is TRBV5-1 and J is TRBJ2-7; 8 nucleotides align to TRBD1. V dropped 3 bases and J dropped 6; count of bases not matched to a gene: 5. The germline gives CDR1 SGHRS, CDR2 YFSETQ. The CDR3 contains 13 residues. The CDR3 loop is CASSSDRGREQYF. In DNA form, the CDR3 reads TGCGCCAGCAGCTCCGACAGGGGACGCGAGCAGTACTTC.